A selection of T cell receptor beta chains follows, all from one sample in a study of beta chain features in type 1 diabetes. Assay: immunoSEQ multiplex PCR; the TCRdb copy retains only in-frame clones and omits some. In the table there are more than 250,000 clones, around 16% of which are singletons. The sequenced material came from naive CD4+ T cells from blood. The receptors here all came from a man younger than 35 with type 1 diabetes. The CDR3 runs from the conserved cysteine through the conserved F or W. The D gene is left open where the match is weak. Only some rows state a clone size, as once, few, many or a class for expanded clones.

clone size	V gene	D gene	J gene	CDR3 protein	CDR3 DNA
-	TRBV29-1	TRBD2	TRBJ2-3	CSAGGAGGRTDTQYF	TGCAGCGCTGGGGGAGCGGGGGGGCGCACAGATACGCAGTATTTT
-	TRBV29-1	-	TRBJ2-5	CSVEGGLQETQYF	TGCAGCGTTGAAGGTGGACTCCAAGAGACCCAGTACTTC
few	TRBV5-4	TRBD2	TRBJ2-3	CASSHTLAGNTDTQYF	TGTGCCAGCAGCCATACACTAGCGGGCAACACAGATACGCAGTATTTT
-	TRBV7-2	-	TRBJ2-7	CASSLVEGGGTRSYEQYF	TGTGCCAGCAGCTTAGTTGAGGGCGGGGGCACCCGCTCCTACGAGCAGTACTTC
few	TRBV29-1	-	TRBJ1-1	CSAPGRGTTEAFF	TGCAGCGCCCCGGGGAGGGGCACCACTGAAGCTTTCTTT
few	TRBV20-1	-	TRBJ1-1	CSAAPTEAFF	TGCAGCGCTGCGCCCACTGAAGCTTTCTTT
-	TRBV5-1	-	TRBJ1-4	CASSSDRSNEKLFF	TGCGCCAGCAGCTCGGACAGATCTAATGAAAAACTGTTTTTT
-	TRBV9	TRBD1	TRBJ2-2	CASSVGQGAGELFF	TGTGCCAGCAGCGTTGGACAGGGGGCCGGGGAGCTGTTTTTT
-	TRBV6-5	TRBD1	TRBJ1-1	CASSRRDRLNTEAFF	TGTGCCAGCAGCCGACGGGACAGGTTGAACACTGAAGCTTTCTTT
-	TRBV7-9	-	TRBJ1-2	CASSLADRLNYGYTF	TGTGCCAGCAGCTTAGCAGACCGACTAAACTATGGCTACACCTTC
few	TRBV2	-	TRBJ2-7	CASSEQGSRYEQYF	TGTGCCAGCAGTGAACAGGGCAGTAGGTACGAGCAGTACTTC
few	TRBV15	-	TRBJ1-1	CATSRGPGMNTEAFF	TGTGCCACCAGCAGAGGTCCAGGCATGAACACTGAAGCTTTCTTT
once	TRBV28	-	TRBJ2-7	CASSSRLYEQYF	TGTGCCAGCAGCTCAAGACTCTACGAGCAGTACTTC
-	TRBV6-5	-	TRBJ2-5	CASRGGPEETQYF	TGTGCCAGCAGGGGGGGACCAGAGGAGACCCAGTACTTC
few	TRBV5-1	TRBD1	TRBJ2-3	CASSSGTDQSTDTQYF	TGCGCCAGCAGTTCAGGGACAGACCAAAGCACAGATACGCAGTATTTT
-	TRBV30	TRBD2	TRBJ2-5	CAWSKGLAGVETQYF	TGTGCCTGGAGCAAAGGACTAGCGGGGGTGGAGACCCAGTACTTC
-	TRBV5-3	TRBD1	TRBJ2-2	CARSLTFRDRGNTGELFF	TGTGCCAGAAGCTTAACCTTCCGGGACAGGGGGAACACCGGGGAGCTGTTTTTT
few	TRBV28	TRBD2	TRBJ2-1	CAWGTSIPGEQFF	TGTGCCTGGGGGACTAGCATCCCGGGTGAGCAGTTCTTC
-	TRBV27	-	TRBJ2-3	CASSHRGGFTDTQYF	TGTGCCAGCAGTCACAGAGGGGGTTTTACAGATACGCAGTATTTT
-	TRBV28	-	TRBJ1-5	CASSGPNSNQPQHF	TGTGCCAGCAGTGGGCCAAATAGCAATCAGCCCCAGCATTTT
few	TRBV7-9	-	TRBJ2-6	CASSMWGDLNVLTF	TGTGCCAGCAGCATGTGGGGGGATTTGAACGTCCTGACTTTC
-	TRBV7-9	-	TRBJ1-2	CASSLGRIGDGYTF	TGTGCCAGCAGCTTAGGGAGGATCGGGGATGGCTACACCTTC
-	TRBV2	TRBD2	TRBJ2-5	CASSLRTGTSGQETQYF	TGTGCCAGCAGCCTTAGAACCGGGACTAGCGGACAAGAGACCCAGTACTTC
few	TRBV19	-	TRBJ1-1	CASSFRGPNTEAFF	TGTGCCAGTAGCTTCAGGGGCCCGAACACTGAAGCTTTCTTT
-	TRBV7-2	-	TRBJ1-2	CASSLPGYGYTF	TGTGCCAGCAGCTTACCCGGCTATGGCTACACCTTC
few	TRBV2	TRBD1	TRBJ2-5	CASSQGDRGAGETQYF	TGTGCCAGCAGTCAAGGCGACAGGGGCGCGGGAGAGACCCAGTACTTC
-	TRBV25-1	TRBD2	TRBJ2-1	CASSDSSGRSYNEQFF	TGTGCCAGCAGTGATTCTAGCGGGAGGTCCTACAATGAGCAGTTCTTC
few	TRBV6-1	-	TRBJ2-7	CASSAMETASYEQYF	TGTGCCAGCAGTGCGATGGAGACAGCCTCCTACGAGCAGTACTTC
-	TRBV10-3	-	TRBJ1-5	CAIREEGNQPQHF	TGTGCCATCAGGGAGGAGGGCAATCAGCCCCAGCATTTT
few	TRBV4-1	-	TRBJ2-2	CASSQAGSGAGELFF	TGCGCCAGCAGCCAAGCGGGGAGTGGAGCCGGGGAGCTGTTTTTT
few	TRBV30	TRBD2	TRBJ2-7	CAWSGPGTGTNEQYF	TGTGCCTGGAGTGGACCCGGGACCGGGACTAACGAGCAGTACTTC
-	TRBV10-2	TRBD1	TRBJ1-5	CASRVSGTGGDQPQHF	TGCGCCAGCAGGGTATCCGGGACAGGGGGCGATCAGCCCCAGCATTTT
few	TRBV9	TRBD1	TRBJ2-3	CASSLGTGQHTQYF	TGTGCCAGCAGCCTAGGGACAGGCCAACATACGCAGTATTTT
-	TRBV30	TRBD2	TRBJ2-1	CAWRAGAYNEQFF	TGTGCCTGGAGGGCGGGGGCCTACAATGAGCAGTTCTTC
-	TRBV27	-	TRBJ1-1	CASSYRVSNTEAFF	TGTGCCAGCAGTTACAGGGTCTCGAACACTGAAGCTTTCTTT